The 18 T cell receptor beta chains in this list originate from one sample, sequenced in a study of CXCR3-negative and CXCR3-positive naive CD8 T cells. The antigens for these receptors are not known. Study-wide results and limits: Against CXCR3-negative naive cells, CXCR3-positive naive cells showed more hydrophobic TRB CDR3s.

The study made its TRB cDNA libraries by 5' RACE, adding UMI labels. TCRdb re-called the 5' RACE reads and catalogs CDR3 proteins one per entry, DNA excluded. The sample shows about 150,000 distinct CDR3 sequences, and 0.49% sits with its ten largest clones. Sequenced sample: naive CXCR3+ CD8+ T cells from blood. Regarding subset: CD45RO-CCR7+CD27+CD95- naive CD8+ T cells expressing CXCR3 (TNR3+). These receptor sequences come from a human donor in good health. Some clones in this sample may be carry-over from other donors' samples.

The V gene is TRBV29-1, the J gene TRBJ1-2; the D gene TCRdb calls, TRBD1, cannot be checked with no DNA. Germline V CDR1 and CDR2: SQVTM, ANQGSEA. CDR3 length: 12 amino acids. The CDR3 is CSVRTVRYGYTF.

V usage is TRBV11-3 and J usage is TRBJ2-7; absent DNA, TCRdb's TRBD1 call cannot be checked. CDR1 is SGHNT, CDR2 YENEEA, per germline. The CDR3 has 15 amino acids. This chain's CDR3 is CASSLVFGQSYEQYF. Drawing the rest from reference TRBV11-3 and TRBJ2-7, the complete variable domain is EAGVVQSPRYKIIEKKQPVAFWCNPISGHNTLYWYLQNLGQGPELLIRYENEEAVDDSQLPKDRFSAERLKGVDSTLKIQPAELGDSAVYLCASSLVFGQSYEQYFGPGTRLTVT.

CDR3 sequence: CSVGAVLGNEQFF. The V and J genes are TRBV29-1 and TRBJ2-1. Germline lookup yields CDR1 SQVTM and CDR2 ANQGSEA. The CDR3 length is 13 residues.

The CDR3 is CSVETGSFFTDTQYF. The chain combines TRBV29-1 with TRBJ2-3; without DNA, the TCRdb call of TRBD1 cannot be checked. Germline V gives CDR1 SQVTM, CDR2 ANQGSEA. CDR3 length equals 15 residues.

V gene TRBV24-1 combines with J gene TRBJ2-1; without DNA, the TCRdb call of TRBD1 cannot be checked. The CDR3 is 18 amino acids. The germline V gene has CDR1 KGHDR and CDR2 SFDVKD. The CDR3 is CATSDPLLEGGSYNEQFF.

Here the CDR3 reads CASKSTSGTWEQYF. V is TRBV2 and J is TRBJ2-7; without DNA, the TCRdb call of TRBD2 cannot be checked. The length of the CDR3 is 14 residues. Germline-derived CDR1 and CDR2 are SNHLY and FYNNEI.

The chain carries TRBV9 and TRBJ2-1. Germline CDR1 SGDLS, CDR2 YYNGEE. The CDR3 contains 15 residues. The CDR3 sequence: CASSVGGGSYNEQFF.

The rearrangement joins TRBV4-3 to TRBJ1-5. The CDR3 loop spans 14 amino acids. The V gene's germline CDR1 is LGHNA and CDR2 YSLEER. The chain's CDR3 is CASSQEGGNQPQHF.

J is TRBJ2-3 and V is TRBV5-4; the D call from TCRdb, TRBD2, cannot be confirmed without DNA. This CDR3 spans 18 amino acids. Germline values: CDR1 SGHNT, CDR2 YYREEE (reference sequence). CDR3 amino acids: CASSLKGLAGRSTDTQYF.

The rearrangement uses TRBV23-1 and TRBJ2-4; TCRdb calls TRBD1, which cannot be checked without DNA. TRBV23-1 is reported as an ORF; its role is uncertain. The CDR3 is made up of 15 amino acids. This CDR3 reads CASRRLGTGQNIQYF.

The chain is built from TRBV7-9 and TRBJ2-5; the D call of TRBD2 rests on TCRdb alone, since no DNA is present to check it. The CDR3 has 21 residues. The germline gives CDR1 SEHNR, CDR2 FQNEAQ (reference sequence). This chain's CDR3 is CASSLDPGLAGLFEGQETQYF.

The chain combines TRBV7-9 with TRBJ2-1; the D call from TCRdb, TRBD1, cannot be confirmed without DNA. There are 15 residues in the CDR3. Germline lookup yields CDR1 SEHNR and CDR2 FQNEAQ (reference sequence). The CDR3 here is CASSLGDRLYNEQFF.

The rearrangement uses TRBV29-1 and TRBJ2-7. CDR1 is SQVTM and CDR2 is ANQGSEA in the germline V gene. The CDR3 totals 13 residues. CDR3 loop: CSALPENEYEQYF.

The chain joins TRBV9 to TRBJ2-5; the D call from TCRdb, TRBD1, cannot be confirmed without DNA. Germline V gene lookup returns CDR1 SGDLS and CDR2 YYNGEE. This CDR3 contains 13 residues. The CDR3 here is CASSPSDRETQYF.

The chain couples TRBV13 to TRBJ2-7; TCRdb outputs TRBD2, but without DNA this stays unchecked. The CDR3 loop spans 14 amino acids. Germline CDR1 and CDR2: PRHDT and FYEKMQ (reference sequence). The CDR3 loop reads CASSLDGTRGEQYF.

The chain joins TRBV5-1 to TRBJ1-1; TCRdb lists TRBD1, though no DNA is available to test this call. This CDR3 spans 17 amino acids. Germline assignment: CDR1 SGHRS and CDR2 YFSETQ. The CDR3 here is CASSLVGGQLFNTEAFF.

The chain combines TRBV2 with TRBJ1-4. Germline lookup yields CDR1 SNHLY and CDR2 FYNNEI. The length of the CDR3 is 14 residues. The CDR3: CASSEDATNEKLFF. The entire variable domain, with the rest obtained from reference TRBV2 and TRBJ1-4, is as follows: EPEVTQTPSHQVTQMGQEVILRCVPISNHLYFYWYRQILGQKVEFLVSFYNNEISEKSEIFDDQFSVERPDGSNFTLKIRSTKLEDSAMYFCASSEDATNEKLFFGSGTQLSVL.

This rearrangement joins TRBV7-9 to TRBJ2-7; TCRdb's assignment of TRBD2 cannot be checked, as there is no DNA. This CDR3 has 12 amino acids. CDR1 is SEHNR and CDR2 is FQNEAQ in the germline V gene (reference sequence). This CDR3 is CASSLRAEEQYF.